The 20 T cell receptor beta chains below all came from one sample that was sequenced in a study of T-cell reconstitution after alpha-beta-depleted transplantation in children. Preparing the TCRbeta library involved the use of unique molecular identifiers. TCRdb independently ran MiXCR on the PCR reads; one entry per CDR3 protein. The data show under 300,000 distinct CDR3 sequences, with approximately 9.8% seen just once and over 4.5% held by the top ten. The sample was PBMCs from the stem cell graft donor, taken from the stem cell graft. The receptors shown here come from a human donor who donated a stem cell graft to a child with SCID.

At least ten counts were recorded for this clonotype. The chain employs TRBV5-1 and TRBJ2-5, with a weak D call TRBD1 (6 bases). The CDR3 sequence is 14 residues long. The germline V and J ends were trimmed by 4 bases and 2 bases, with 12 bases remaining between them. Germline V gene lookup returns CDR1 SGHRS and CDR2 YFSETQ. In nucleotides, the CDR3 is TGCGCCAGCAGCCATGACAGGAATCAAGAGACCCAGTACTTC. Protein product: CASSHDRNQETQYF.

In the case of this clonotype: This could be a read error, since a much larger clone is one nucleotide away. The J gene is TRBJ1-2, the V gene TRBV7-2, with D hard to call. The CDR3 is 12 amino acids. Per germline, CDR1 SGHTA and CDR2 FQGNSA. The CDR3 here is CASSSPEDGYPF. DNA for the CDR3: TGTGCCAGCAGCTCCCCCGAGGATGGCTACCCCTTC.

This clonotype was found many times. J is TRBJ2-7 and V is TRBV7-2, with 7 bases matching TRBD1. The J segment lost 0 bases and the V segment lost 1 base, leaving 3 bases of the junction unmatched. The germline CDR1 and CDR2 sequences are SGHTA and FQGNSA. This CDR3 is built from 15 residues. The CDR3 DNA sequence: TGTGCCAGCAGCTTAGTCGGGACAGCCTCCTACGAGCAGTACTTC. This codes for CASSLVGTASYEQYF.

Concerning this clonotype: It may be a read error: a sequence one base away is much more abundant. CDR3 loop: CATSRDVAPSYGDTF. In DNA form, the CDR3 reads TGTGCCACCAGCAGAGATGTGGCCCCTAGCTATGGCGACACCTTC. This chain joins TRBV15 and TRBJ1-2; no definite D call. CDR3 length equals 15 residues. Germline V lookup: CDR1 LNHNV, CDR2 YYDKDF (reference sequence).

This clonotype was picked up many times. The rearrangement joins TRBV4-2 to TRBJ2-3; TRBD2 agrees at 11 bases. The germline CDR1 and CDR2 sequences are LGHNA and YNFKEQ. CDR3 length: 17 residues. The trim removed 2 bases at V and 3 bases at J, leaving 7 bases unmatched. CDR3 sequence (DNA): TGTGCCAGCAGCCAACATGAGGGACTAGCGGAAACAGATACGCAGTATTTT. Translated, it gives CASSQHEGLAETDTQYF.

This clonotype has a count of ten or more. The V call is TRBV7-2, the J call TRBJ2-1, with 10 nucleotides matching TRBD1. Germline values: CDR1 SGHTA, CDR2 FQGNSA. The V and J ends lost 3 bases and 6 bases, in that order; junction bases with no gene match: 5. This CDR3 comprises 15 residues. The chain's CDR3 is CASSLTGGFVNEQFF. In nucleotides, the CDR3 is TGTGCCAGCAGCTTGACAGGGGGCTTCGTCAATGAGCAGTTCTTC.

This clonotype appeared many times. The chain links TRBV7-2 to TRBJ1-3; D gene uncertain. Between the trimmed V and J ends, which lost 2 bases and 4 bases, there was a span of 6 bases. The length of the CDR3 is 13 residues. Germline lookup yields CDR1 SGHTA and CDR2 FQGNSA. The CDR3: CASSLWVGNTIYF. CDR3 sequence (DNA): TGTGCCAGCAGCTTATGGGTAGGAAACACCATATATTTT.

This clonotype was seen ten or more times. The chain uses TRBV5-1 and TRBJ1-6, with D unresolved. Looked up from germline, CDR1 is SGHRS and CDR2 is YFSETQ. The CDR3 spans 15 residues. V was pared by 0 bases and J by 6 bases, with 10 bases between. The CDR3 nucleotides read TGCGCCAGCAGCTTGGATGGTGCTACTAATTCACCCCTCCACTTT. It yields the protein CASSLDGATNSPLHF.

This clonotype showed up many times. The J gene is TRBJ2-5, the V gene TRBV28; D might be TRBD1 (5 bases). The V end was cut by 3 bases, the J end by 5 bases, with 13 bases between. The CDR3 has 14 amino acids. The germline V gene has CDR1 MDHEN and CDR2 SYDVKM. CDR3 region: CASSFFLGAETQYF. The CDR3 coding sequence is TGTGCCAGCAGTTTTTTCCTAGGGGCTGAGACCCAGTACTTC.

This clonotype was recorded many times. The CDR3 DNA follows: TGCAGTGCCCGAGGGGATGAAAAACTGTTTTTT. Encoded protein: CSARGDEKLFF. The rearrangement joins TRBV20-1 to TRBJ1-4; possible D gene TRBD1, 5 bases. Trimming shortened V by 6 bases and J by 6 bases, and 8 bases separated the two germline ends. There are 11 residues in the CDR3. The germline V gene encodes CDR1 DFQATT and CDR2 SNEGSKA (reference sequence).

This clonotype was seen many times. CDR3 DNA sequence: TGTGCCAGCACCCAGGGGTCGCAAGAGACCCAGTACTTC. It codes for CASTQGSQETQYF. This sequence joins TRBV12-3 or TRBV12-4 and TRBJ2-5, with D tentatively TRBD1 (6 bases). Trimming pared 7 bases from V and 2 bases from J, leaving 11 bases between. The CDR3 is 13 residues long.

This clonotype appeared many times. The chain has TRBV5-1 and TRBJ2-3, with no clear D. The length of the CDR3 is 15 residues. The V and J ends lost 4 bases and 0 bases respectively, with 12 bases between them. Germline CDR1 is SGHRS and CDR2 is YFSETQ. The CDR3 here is CASSLQAVSTDTQYF. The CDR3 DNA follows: TGCGCCAGCAGCCTCCAGGCTGTGAGCACAGATACGCAGTATTTT.

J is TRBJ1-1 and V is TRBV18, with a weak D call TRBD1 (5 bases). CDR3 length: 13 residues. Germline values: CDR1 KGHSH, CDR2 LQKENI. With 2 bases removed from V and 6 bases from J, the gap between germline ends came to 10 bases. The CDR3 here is CASSPVHRSEAFF. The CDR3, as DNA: TGTGCCAGCTCACCAGTTCACAGGTCTGAAGCTTTCTTT.

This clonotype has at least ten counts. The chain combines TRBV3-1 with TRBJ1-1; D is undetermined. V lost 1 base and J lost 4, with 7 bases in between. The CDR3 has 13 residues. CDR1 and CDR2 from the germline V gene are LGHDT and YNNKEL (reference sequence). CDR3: CASSQGGGTEAFF. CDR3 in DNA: TGTGCCAGCAGCCAAGGAGGCGGCACTGAAGCTTTCTTT.

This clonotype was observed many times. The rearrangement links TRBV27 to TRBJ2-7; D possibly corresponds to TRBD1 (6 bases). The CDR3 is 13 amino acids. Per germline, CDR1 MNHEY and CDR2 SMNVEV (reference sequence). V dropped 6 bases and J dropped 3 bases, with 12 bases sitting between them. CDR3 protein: CASRDSGYYEQYF. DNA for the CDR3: TGTGCCAGCAGGGACAGTGGGTACTACGAGCAGTACTTC.

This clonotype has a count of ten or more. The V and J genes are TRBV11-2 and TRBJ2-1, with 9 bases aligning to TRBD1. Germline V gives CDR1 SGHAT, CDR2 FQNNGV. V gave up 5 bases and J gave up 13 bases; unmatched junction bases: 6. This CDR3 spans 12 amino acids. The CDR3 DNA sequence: TGTGCCAGCAGCCAGATGGACAGGGGACAGTTCTTC. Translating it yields CASSQMDRGQFF.

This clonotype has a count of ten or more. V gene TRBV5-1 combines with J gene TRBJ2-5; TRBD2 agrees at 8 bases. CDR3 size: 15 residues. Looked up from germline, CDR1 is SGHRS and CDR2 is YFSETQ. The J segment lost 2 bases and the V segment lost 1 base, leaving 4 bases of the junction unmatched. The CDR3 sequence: CASSLIAGFQETQYF. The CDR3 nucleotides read TGCGCCAGCAGCTTGATAGCGGGGTTTCAAGAGACCCAGTACTTC.

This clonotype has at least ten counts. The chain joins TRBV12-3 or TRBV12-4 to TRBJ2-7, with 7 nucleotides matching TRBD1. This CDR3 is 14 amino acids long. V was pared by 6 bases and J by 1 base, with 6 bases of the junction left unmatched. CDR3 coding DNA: TGTGCCAGCAGAGCGGACAGGCTATCCTACGAGCAGTACTTC. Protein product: CASRADRLSYEQYF.

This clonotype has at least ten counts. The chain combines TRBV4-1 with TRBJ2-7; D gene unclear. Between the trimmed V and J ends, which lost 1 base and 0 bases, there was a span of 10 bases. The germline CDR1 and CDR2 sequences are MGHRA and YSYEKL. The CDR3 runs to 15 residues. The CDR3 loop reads CASSQVGMGSYEQYF. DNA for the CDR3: TGCGCCAGCAGCCAAGTTGGGATGGGCTCCTACGAGCAGTACTTC.

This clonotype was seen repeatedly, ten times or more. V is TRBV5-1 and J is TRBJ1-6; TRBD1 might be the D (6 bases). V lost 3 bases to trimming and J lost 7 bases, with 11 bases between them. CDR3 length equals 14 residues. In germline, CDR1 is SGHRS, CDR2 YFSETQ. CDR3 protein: CASSSGQTNSPLHF. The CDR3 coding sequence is TGCGCCAGCAGCTCCGGACAGACAAATTCACCCCTCCACTTT.